Sequencing of this T cell receptor (beta chain) was carried out in a study of identical twins. In regard to this clonotype: Its specificity is unknown.

Template switching added a universal primer binding site, and final cDNA carried unique molecular identifiers. TCRdb re-analysed the 5' RACE reads in MiXCR, keeping a single row per CDR3 protein. The top ten hold 2.9% of the sample, which has 400,000 to 550,000 distinct CDR3 sequences, roughly 24% seen once. Study-wide points: There was more out-of-frame TCR alpha sharing in monozygotic twins than models estimated.

In addition, the sample was reused for a study of T cells expressing NK-cell markers. Per that study: The study left the HCMV specificity of expanded NKG2C+ T cell clones unresolved.

This clonotype was obtained from a woman aged 18-30 years in good health. Material: CD4+ T cells sorted from blood.

The CDR3: CASSTRSVGEKLFF. DNA for the CDR3: TGTGCCAGCAGTACCCGGTCCGTAGGCGAAAAACTGTTTTTT. The chain links TRBV6-1 to TRBJ1-4; D ambiguous. V shed 5 bases and J shed 8 bases, with 15 bases lying between them. The CDR3 runs to 14 residues. Germline V gene sequence: CDR1 MNHNS, CDR2 SASEGT.